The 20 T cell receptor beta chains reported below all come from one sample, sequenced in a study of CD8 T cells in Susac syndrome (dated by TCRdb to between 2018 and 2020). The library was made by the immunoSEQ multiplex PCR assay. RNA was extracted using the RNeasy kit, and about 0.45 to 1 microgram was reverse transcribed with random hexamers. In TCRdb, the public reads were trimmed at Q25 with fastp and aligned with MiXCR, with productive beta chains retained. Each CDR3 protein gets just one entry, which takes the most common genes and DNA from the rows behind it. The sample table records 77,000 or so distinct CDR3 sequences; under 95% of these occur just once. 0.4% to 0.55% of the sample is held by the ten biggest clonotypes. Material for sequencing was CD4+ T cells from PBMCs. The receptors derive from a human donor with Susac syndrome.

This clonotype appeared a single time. CDR3 nucleotide sequence: TGCAGTGCTTTCAAGGGGCTCATGAACACTGAAGCTTTCTTT. Protein sequence: CSAFKGLMNTEAFF. The chain has TRBV20-1 and TRBJ1-1; TRBD1 might be the D (5 bases). V was pared by 5 bases and J by 0 bases, with 13 bases between. The CDR3 covers 14 residues. Germline CDR1 and CDR2: DFQATT and SNEGSKA (reference sequence).

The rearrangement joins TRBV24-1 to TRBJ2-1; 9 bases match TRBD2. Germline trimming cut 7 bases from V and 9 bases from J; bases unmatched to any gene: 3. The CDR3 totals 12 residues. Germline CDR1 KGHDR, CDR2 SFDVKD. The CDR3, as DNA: TGTGCCACCAGCTCTAGCGGGATTGAGCAGTTCTTC. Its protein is CATSSSGIEQFF.

CDR3 residues: CASSQEMAAAEYEQYF. Here the CDR3 DNA reads TGCGCCAGCAGCCAAGAAATGGCAGCTGCGGAGTACGAGCAGTACTTC. The chain couples TRBV4-3 to TRBJ2-7, with D unclear. Trimming removed 0 bases from V and 4 bases from J, with 16 bases in between. Germline V gives CDR1 LGHNA, CDR2 YSLEER. There are 16 residues in the CDR3.

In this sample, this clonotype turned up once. In nucleotides, the CDR3 is TGTGCCAGCAGCCGGGGTACTAGGTCTTTAAACGAGCAGTACTTC. Translating gives CASSRGTRSLNEQYF. This chain joins TRBV7-9 and TRBJ2-7, with D tentatively TRBD2 (5 bases). Germline V gives CDR1 SEHNR, CDR2 FQNEAQ (reference sequence). V was clipped by 5 bases and J by 5 bases, with 19 bases between them. This CDR3 contains 15 residues.

The CDR3 loop is CASTQLGGVMNTQYF. DNA for the CDR3: TGTGCCAGTACCCAATTGGGCGGGGTGATGAATACGCAGTATTTT. V usage is TRBV19 and J usage is TRBJ2-3; D is possibly TRBD2 (6 bases). This CDR3 is built from 15 residues. Per germline, CDR1 LNHDA and CDR2 SQIVND (reference sequence). Trimming shortened V by 7 bases and J by 7 bases, and 21 bases separated the two germline ends.

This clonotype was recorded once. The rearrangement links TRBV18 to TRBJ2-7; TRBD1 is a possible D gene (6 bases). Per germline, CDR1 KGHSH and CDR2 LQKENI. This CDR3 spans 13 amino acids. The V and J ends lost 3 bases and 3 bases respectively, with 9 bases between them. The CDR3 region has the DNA TGTGCCAGCTCACCTGACAGGAACTACGAGCAGTACTTC. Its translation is CASSPDRNYEQYF.

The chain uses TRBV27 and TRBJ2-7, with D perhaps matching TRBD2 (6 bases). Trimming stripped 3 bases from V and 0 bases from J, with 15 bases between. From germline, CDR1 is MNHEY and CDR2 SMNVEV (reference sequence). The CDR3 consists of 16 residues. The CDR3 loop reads CASSLQAGWSSYEQYF. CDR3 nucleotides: TGTGCCAGCAGTTTGCAGGCGGGATGGAGCTCCTACGAGCAGTACTTC.

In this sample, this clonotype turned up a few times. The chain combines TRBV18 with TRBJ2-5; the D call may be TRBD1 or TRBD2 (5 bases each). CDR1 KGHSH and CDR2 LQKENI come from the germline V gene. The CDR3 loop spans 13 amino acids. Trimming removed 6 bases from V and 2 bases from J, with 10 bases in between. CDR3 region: CASSLGTQETQYF. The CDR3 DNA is TGTGCCAGCTCTTTGGGGACGCAAGAGACCCAGTACTTC.

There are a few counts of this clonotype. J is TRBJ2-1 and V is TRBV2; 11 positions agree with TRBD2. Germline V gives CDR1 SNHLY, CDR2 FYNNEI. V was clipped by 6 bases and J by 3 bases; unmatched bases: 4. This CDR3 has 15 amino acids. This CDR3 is CASRKTSGNYNEQFF. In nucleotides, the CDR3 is TGTGCCAGCAGAAAGACTAGCGGGAACTACAATGAGCAGTTCTTC.

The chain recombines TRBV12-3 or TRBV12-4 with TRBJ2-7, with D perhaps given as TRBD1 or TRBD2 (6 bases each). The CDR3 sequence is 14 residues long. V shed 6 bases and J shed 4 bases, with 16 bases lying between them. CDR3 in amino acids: CASRRGDPGYEQYF. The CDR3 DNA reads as TGTGCCAGCAGGAGGGGGGACCCGGGTTACGAGCAGTACTTC.

In DNA, the CDR3 is TGTGCCAGCAGCGTAGCAATTAACACTGAAGCTTTCTTT. Translating it yields CASSVAINTEAFF. The chain joins TRBV9 to TRBJ1-1; D gene unclear. V was trimmed by 0 bases and J by 2 bases, leaving 5 bases between them. Germline CDR1 is SGDLS and CDR2 is YYNGEE. The CDR3 spans 13 residues.

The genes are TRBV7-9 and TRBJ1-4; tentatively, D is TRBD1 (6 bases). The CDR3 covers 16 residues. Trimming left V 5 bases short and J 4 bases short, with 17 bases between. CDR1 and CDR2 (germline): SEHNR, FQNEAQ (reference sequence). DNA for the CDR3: TGTGCCAGCAGCCCATACCAGACAGGCCATAATGAAAAACTGTTTTTT. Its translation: CASSPYQTGHNEKLFF.

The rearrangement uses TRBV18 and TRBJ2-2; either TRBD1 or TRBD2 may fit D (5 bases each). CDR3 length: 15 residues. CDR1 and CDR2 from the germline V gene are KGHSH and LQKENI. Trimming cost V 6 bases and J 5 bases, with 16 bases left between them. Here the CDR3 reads CASSGAGRATGELFF. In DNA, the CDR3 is TGTGCCAGCTCCGGCGCGGGCAGGGCGACCGGGGAGCTGTTTTTT.

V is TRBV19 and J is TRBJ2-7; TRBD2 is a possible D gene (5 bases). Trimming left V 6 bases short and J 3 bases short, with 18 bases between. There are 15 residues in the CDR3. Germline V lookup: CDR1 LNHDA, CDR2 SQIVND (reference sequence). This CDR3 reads CASSPKSVGVYEQYF. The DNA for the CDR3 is TGTGCCAGTAGCCCTAAATCGGTGGGAGTCTACGAGCAGTACTTC.

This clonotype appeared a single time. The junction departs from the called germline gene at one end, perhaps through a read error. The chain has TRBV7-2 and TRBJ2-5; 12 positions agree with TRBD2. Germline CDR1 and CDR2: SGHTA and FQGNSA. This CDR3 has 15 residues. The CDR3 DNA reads TGTGCCAGCAGCCTAGCGGGAGGGCCGGGGGAGACCCAGCACTTC. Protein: CASSLAGGPGETQHF.

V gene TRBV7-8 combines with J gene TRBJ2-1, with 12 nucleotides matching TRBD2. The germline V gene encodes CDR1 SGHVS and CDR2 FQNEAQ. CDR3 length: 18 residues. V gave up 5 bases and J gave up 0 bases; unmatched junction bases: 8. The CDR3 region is CASSQTQGLAGSYNEQFF. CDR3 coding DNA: TGTGCCAGCAGCCAAACCCAGGGACTAGCGGGCTCCTACAATGAGCAGTTCTTC.

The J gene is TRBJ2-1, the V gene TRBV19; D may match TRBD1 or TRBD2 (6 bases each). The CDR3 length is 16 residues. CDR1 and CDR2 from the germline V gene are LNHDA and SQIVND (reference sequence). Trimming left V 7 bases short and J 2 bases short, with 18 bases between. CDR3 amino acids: CASKSLGGTAYNEQFF. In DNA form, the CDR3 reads TGTGCCAGTAAGTCTCTAGGGGGGACCGCCTACAATGAGCAGTTCTTC. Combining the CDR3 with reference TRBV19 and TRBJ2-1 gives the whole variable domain DGGITQSPKYLFRKEGQNVTLSCEQNLNHDAMYWYRQDPGQGLRLIYYSQIVNDFQKGDIAEGYSVSREKKESFPLTVTSAQKNPTAFYLCASKSLGGTAYNEQFFGPGTRLTVL.

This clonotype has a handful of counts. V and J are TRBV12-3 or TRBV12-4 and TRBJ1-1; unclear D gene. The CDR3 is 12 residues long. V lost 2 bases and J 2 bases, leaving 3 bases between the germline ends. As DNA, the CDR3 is TGTGCCAGCAGTTTAAGTAACACTGAAGCTTTCTTT. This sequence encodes CASSLSNTEAFF.

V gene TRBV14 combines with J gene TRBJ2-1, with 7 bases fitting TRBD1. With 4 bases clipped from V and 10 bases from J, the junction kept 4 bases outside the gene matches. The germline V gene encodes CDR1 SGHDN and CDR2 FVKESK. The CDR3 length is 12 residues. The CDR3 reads CASSLQGIEQFF. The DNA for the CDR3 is TGTGCCAGCAGCCTACAGGGGATCGAGCAGTTCTTC.

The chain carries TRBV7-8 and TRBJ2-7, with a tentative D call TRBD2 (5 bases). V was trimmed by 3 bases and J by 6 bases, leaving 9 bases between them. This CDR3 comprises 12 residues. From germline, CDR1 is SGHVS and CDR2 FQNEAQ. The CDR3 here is CASSFLGAEQYF. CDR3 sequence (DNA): TGTGCCAGCAGCTTTCTGGGAGCCGAGCAGTACTTC.